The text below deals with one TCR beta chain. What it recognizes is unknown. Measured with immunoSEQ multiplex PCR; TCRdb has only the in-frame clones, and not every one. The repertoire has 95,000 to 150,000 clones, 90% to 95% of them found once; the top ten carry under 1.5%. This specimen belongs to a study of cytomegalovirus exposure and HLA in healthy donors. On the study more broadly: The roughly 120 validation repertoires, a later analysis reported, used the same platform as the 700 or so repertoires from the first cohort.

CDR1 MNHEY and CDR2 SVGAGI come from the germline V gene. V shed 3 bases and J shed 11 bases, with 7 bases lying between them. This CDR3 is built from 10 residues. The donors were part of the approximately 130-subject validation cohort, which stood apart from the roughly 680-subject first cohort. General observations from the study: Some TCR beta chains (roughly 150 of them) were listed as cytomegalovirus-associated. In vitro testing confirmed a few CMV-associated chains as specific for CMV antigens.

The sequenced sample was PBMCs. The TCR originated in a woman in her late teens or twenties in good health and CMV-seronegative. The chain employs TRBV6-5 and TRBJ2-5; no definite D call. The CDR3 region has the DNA TGTGCCAGCAGTTATCCCAGGCAGTACTTC. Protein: CASSYPRQYF.